This T cell receptor (beta chain) is drawn from a study of cytomegalovirus exposure and HLA in healthy donors (dated by TCRdb to 2017 to 2019). Notes on the research overall: An earlier analysis of several hundred of the donors reported about 250 Gb of sequence data and around 110 million unique TCR beta sequences from about 200 million T cells. The study was designed to test whether signatures of past pathogen exposure could be identified by cataloging public T cell receptors. Five DR-DQ haplotypes were handled as single units for association and clustering, since linkage in the cohort was strong. An early release that covered more than 550 HLA-typed donors contained approximately 300 gigabases of sequencing data and 85 million to 100 million unique TCR sequences. HLA typing covered class I and class II loci at four-digit resolution. Besides the first cohort of 666 subjects, a separate validation cohort made up of 120 or so different subjects was used. A later analysis re-analyzed previously published TCR beta repertoires from 500 to 700 donors and added high-resolution HLA genotyping to study TCR occurrence patterns. Across around 400 genotyped donors of the cohort, an average of about 240,000 unique TCR beta nucleotide sequences per donor were sequenced, and roughly a sixth of those sequences were non-productive. Of the roughly 400 genotyped donors, 80% to 90% were placed in the genetic ancestry cluster associated with self-reported Caucasian donors. The number of donors typed differed by locus, with about 629-630 for A, B, C, DRB1 and DQB1, more than 500 for DQA1, 600 to 610 for DPA1, and around 430 for DPB1. The later analysis used no new phenotypic data to find candidate immune exposures, relying instead on TCR beta sequences and their occurrence across donors. The T cell repertoires of 670 or so subjects were profiled by immunosequencing and related to cytomegalovirus serostatus. Donor age, sex, ethnicity and CMV serostatus were collected together with the repertoire data. In a later genetic analysis, genome-wide SNP genotypes for about three fifths of the 666 donors were used, and that subset was treated as a discovery cohort. To decide whether each TCR beta V gene segment behaved as functional or pseudogenic, an earlier analysis of fewer than 750 of the donors relied on high-throughput TCR beta sequencing. All discovery cohort repertoires had been generated using a single sequencing platform. High-throughput TCR immunosequencing, statistical association of individual TCRs with disease status, and machine learning were combined to predict cytomegalovirus infection status. What the research found in general, with its limitations: It was suggested by the authors that the approach could potentially be generalized to other disease states and immunological phenotypes. Cytomegalovirus status was reported to be diagnosed by the classifier with high specificity and sensitivity in both the original and validation cohorts. According to a later analysis, TCR association rates differed among HLA loci, with DRB1 alleles showing the most associated TCRs and HLA-C alleles showing the fewest. Because HLA typing was missing for some donors at each locus, association tests included only the typed subset. Strong co-occurrence of HLA alleles, especially DR and DQ, made assigning TCR associations to individual alleles difficult. Specific HLA alleles were associated with about 17,000 TCR beta sequences at a false discovery rate of 0.05 in a later analysis. A later analysis reported that several top co-occurrence clusters appeared linked to parvovirus B19, influenza, CMV and Epstein-Barr virus. This cohort had only TCR beta chains sequenced, and the lack of alpha or paired-chain data limited which features could be detected. Correlated functional status among segregating V segments might reflect linkage disequilibrium, but an unknown experimental factor could not be ruled out. In a later analysis, most CMV-associated TCR beta chains were found to appear HLA-restricted, with HLA associations seemingly driven largely by CMV exposure. A later genetic analysis reported fewer N-insertions in productive TCRs among donors in an Asian-associated ancestry cluster than the approximately 700-donor mean. The study gave a list of about 160 TCR beta chains associated with cytomegalovirus. Three of the identified cytomegalovirus-associated TCR beta chains were confirmed in vitro to be specific for cytomegalovirus antigens. Most TCR sequences were observed very rarely across donors, whereas some public TCRs were present in many individuals. Compared with equally common non-associated chains, HLA-associated TCR beta chains in a later analysis were more clonally expanded and had lower generation probabilities. Because the 87-base-pair reads could not distinguish some IMGT-functional V segments, including TRBV6-2 and TRBV6-3, those segments were excluded. About 15 rarely observed V segments, including chromosome 9 orphons, were excluded from the earlier analysis of approximately 600 of the donors because counts were too low. The presence/absence analyses assumed that sequencing depth was roughly uniform across donors, and that assumption may not be true. In an earlier analysis of some 500 of the donors, most TCR beta V segments appeared in productive rearrangements about 87% or about 30% of the time, broadly matching IMGT annotations. A further reported finding was that TCR beta sequences accurately predicted the HLA-A and HLA-B alleles for most subjects in the first cohort. A cluster of highly shared sequence variants was judged likely to be a technical artifact of the sequencing pipeline. Immune exposure information for the cohort was limited to CMV serostatus. In a later genetic analysis, a missense DCLRE1C variant was associated with V-gene and J-gene trimming of TCR beta chains, and the association was replicated in an independent cohort.

The cohort comprised some 700 healthy bone marrow donors. At the time of sampling, every cohort member was nominally healthy, though immune exposures that went unrecorded were likely present. The donor tested CMV seropositive, placing the donor among the approximately 290 seropositive members of the cohort. Each donor provided a peripheral blood sample, and peripheral blood mononuclear cells were used for TCR beta sequencing. Genomic DNA was extracted from the blood cell samples with the Qiagen DNeasy Blood Extraction Kit. Library preparation was by the immunoSEQ multiplex PCR assay. A mixture of 60 forward primers for TCR Vbeta segments and 13 reverse primers for TCR Jbeta segments was used in the multiplex PCR. The CDR3 region of rearranged TCR beta genes was amplified from genomic DNA by a multiplex PCR assay. The amplified TCR beta libraries were sequenced on the Illumina HiSeq System as 87-base-pair reads. The authors processed their data as follows. Across the 500 to 750 repertoires, a later analysis counted tens of millions of unique TCR beta chains, 9.5 million to 13 million of which were shared by at least two donors. A nearest-neighbor algorithm error-corrected the raw reads and collapsed the reads into unique sequences, merging closely related sequences to remove PCR and sequencing errors. Alignment of CDR3 sequences to IMGT reference sequences was used to assign V, D and J gene segments. For a sequence to be retained, a match of at least six nucleotides to both a V gene segment and a J gene segment was required. A rearrangement was called productive if the CDR3 had no stop codons and remained in frame with V and J, and every other rearrangement was called non-productive. CDR3 was defined by IMGT convention, running from the second conserved V-encoded cysteine to the conserved J-encoded phenylalanine. In an earlier analysis of more than 550 of the donors, sequences lacking an unambiguous match to a single V gene segment were excluded. An earlier analysis of around 600 of the donors classified V segments as functional when productive rearrangements were above 56.7% and as segregating when the standard deviation between donors was above 5%. A statistical classification framework was developed to diagnose cytomegalovirus status using the catalog of TCR beta chain sequences. In a later analysis, TCR nucleotide sequences were compared against IMGT/GENE-DB human TR gene sequences so that V and J genes could be assigned. A later analysis assigned CDR3 sequences and most-parsimonious VDJ recombination scenarios with the TCRdist pipeline. In a later analysis, each TCR beta chain was defined by its CDR3 amino acid sequence together with its V-gene family, and reads lacking a unique V-gene family were excluded. In a later analysis, 450 to 600 highly shared, low-generation-probability nucleotide sequences were removed to address suspected cross-contamination and a sequencing artifact. In a later analysis, a clonal expansion index was calculated for each public chain from normalized within-repertoire ranks of inferred template counts. Generation probabilities in a later analysis came from a VDJ recombination model fitted to out-of-frame rearrangements, and those results were checked against IGoR. In a later analysis, TCR-TCR, TCR-HLA and TCR-CMV co-occurrence was scored with hypergeometric tests, and a repertoire-size bias correction was applied to TCR pairs. False discovery rates were estimated in a later analysis by permuting HLA or CMV assignments 20 times. In a later analysis, co-occurring TCRs were grouped with DBSCAN, and TCRdist sequence similarity was added when clustering was performed within HLA-allele-positive subsets. Repertoires with fewer than 30,000 or more than 120,000 public chains, plus five repertoires with anomalous nucleotide sharing, were excluded from co-occurrence clustering. TCRdb limited this immuneACCESS table to in-frame rearrangements with V and J called. A share of clones is missing; checked studies link under half to unresolved V genes, and the rest is unexplained. That table gives V, J and clone size, and the DNA gave D and trimming. A total of around 140,000 clones appear in this sample, approximately 84% of them only once. The biggest ten clones account for around a tenth of the sample.

Taken from cysteine to phenylalanine, the CDR3 has 13 residues. The kept DNA is CDR3 alone, 39 bases in frame from the first base. V gives up 5 bases and J gives up 2 bases, and the segment between their germline ends measures 7 bases. From a lookup of the germline V gene (reference sequence), CDR1 and CDR2 are MNHEY and SMNVEV. Concerning this clone: It has no known antigen specificity. No base-level quality is on record; no much larger clone is a single base apart.

This TCR derives from a woman aged 60-75 years in good health and CMV-seropositive. The rearrangement joined TRBV27 to TRBJ1-5, and TRBD1 may be the D gene, going by 6 matching bases. The source material was PBMCs. The CDR3 region has the sequence CASSPGGNQPQHF. The nucleotides are TGTGCCAGCAGTCCAGGGGGCAATCAGCCCCAGCATTTT.